A single sample is the source of the 4 T cell receptor beta chains below, sequenced in a study of blood T cell repertoires in COVID-19. Sequenced by immunoSEQ multiplex PCR; TCRdb stores in-frame clones only, minus some. The sample holds some 240,000 clones, around 82% seen once. What was sequenced was PBMCs or T cells enriched from blood (not recorded which). These receptors all stem from a middle-aged man who had recovered from COVID-19.

The chain carries TRBV19 and TRBJ2-7; no clear D gene. The CDR3 runs to 11 residues. The V gene's germline CDR1 is LNHDA and CDR2 SQIVND (reference sequence). Trimming took 3 bases from V and 5 from J, leaving 5 bases between them. The DNA of the CDR3 is TGTGCCAGTAGTATGCGAAACGAGCAGTACTTC. Encoded protein: CASSMRNEQYF. The whole variable domain, filled in from reference TRBV19 and TRBJ2-7, reads DGGITQSPKYLFRKEGQNVTLSCEQNLNHDAMYWYRQDPGQGLRLIYYSQIVNDFQKGDIAEGYSVSREKKESFPLTVTSAQKNPTAFYLCASSMRNEQYFGPGTRLTVT.

This rearrangement joins TRBV27 to TRBJ1-2, with 11 bases aligning to TRBD1. Germline V gene lookup returns CDR1 MNHEY and CDR2 SMNVEV (reference sequence). The CDR3 is 16 residues long. V lost 4 bases and J lost 4; bases outside the gene matches: 8. The CDR3 DNA follows: TGTGCCAGCAGTTCTGGACAGGGGGCTATGCTCTATGGCTACACCTTC. Its protein product is CASSSGQGAMLYGYTF.

The chain carries TRBV6-1 and TRBJ2-7, with 11 bases identical to TRBD1. This CDR3 contains 15 residues. Germline CDR1 reads MNHNS; CDR2 reads SASEGT. With V trimmed by 3 bases and J by 4 bases, 5 bases remained unmatched. CDR3 amino acids: CASSDGTGGTYEQYF. In DNA form, the CDR3 reads TGTGCCAGCAGTGATGGGACAGGGGGAACTTACGAGCAGTACTTC.

The chain links TRBV4-2 to TRBJ1-1; D ambiguous. The CDR3 is 16 amino acids. Trimming removed 1 base from V and 0 bases from J, with 12 bases in between. The germline CDR1 and CDR2 sequences are LGHNA and YNFKEQ. The CDR3 nucleotides read TGTGCCAGCAGCCAAGGTTCAGGACTAGTGAACACTGAAGCTTTCTTT. This translates into CASSQGSGLVNTEAFF.